The 30 T cell receptor beta chains in this list originate from one sample, sequenced in a study of blood T cell repertoires in COVID-19. Repertoires were generated with immunoSEQ multiplex PCR, while TCRdb's copy carries only in-frame clones and drops some. Among more than 1,500 clones listed, approximately 84% were seen once. The specimen sequenced was peripheral blood. Source of these receptors: a man between 65 and 85 years old with active COVID-19.

CDR3 protein: CASSLVRSVEQFF. The CDR3 coding sequence is TGTGCCAGCAGCTTAGTACGCAGTGTCGAGCAGTTCTTC. The chain carries TRBV11-2 and TRBJ2-1; D remains ambiguous. V gave up 1 base and J gave up 10 bases, with 11 bases separating them. The CDR3 extends over 13 amino acids. Germline values: CDR1 SGHAT, CDR2 FQNNGV. Looking up the rest from reference TRBV11-2 and TRBJ2-1 gives the full variable domain: EAGVAQSPRYKIIEKRQSVAFWCNPISGHATLYWYQQILGQGPKLLIQFQNNGVVDDSQLPKDRFSAERLKGVDSTLKIQPAKLEDSAVYLCASSLVRSVEQFFGPGTRLTVL.

The CDR3: CASSPQGTLNEKLFF. For the CDR3, the DNA is TGTGCCAGCAGTCCACAGGGGACCCTCAATGAAAAACTGTTTTTT. The chain links TRBV27 to TRBJ1-4; 7 bases are a match to TRBD1. Germline lookup yields CDR1 MNHEY and CDR2 SMNVEV (reference sequence). The V and J ends lost 5 bases and 5 bases, in that order; junction bases with no gene match: 8. The CDR3 is 15 residues long.

V and J are TRBV3-1 (or the pseudogene TRBV3-2) and TRBJ2-3; 7 bases match TRBD1. The CDR3 covers 17 residues. The ends lost 0 bases at V and 0 bases at J; junction bases unmatched: 6. Germline CDR1 LGHDT, CDR2 YNNKEL (reference sequence). This CDR3 is CASSQDQGVSSTDTQYF. CDR3 sequence (DNA): TGTGCCAGCAGCCAAGATCAGGGGGTTTCTAGCACAGATACGCAGTATTTT.

This sequence joins TRBV27 and TRBJ1-5, with a tentative D call TRBD1 (6 bases). The CDR3 length is 14 residues. Deletions cut 5 bases from V and 6 bases from J, with 14 bases between. Germline assignment: CDR1 MNHEY and CDR2 SMNVEV (reference sequence). Here the CDR3 reads CASSERQAGQPQHF. CDR3 nucleotide sequence: TGTGCCAGCAGTGAGAGACAGGCGGGTCAGCCCCAGCATTTT.

This chain connects TRBV15 to TRBJ2-5, with 7 bases aligning to TRBD1. Germline V gene lookup returns CDR1 LNHNV and CDR2 YYDKDF (reference sequence). J was trimmed by 2 bases and V by 3 bases; bases with no gene match: 9. CDR3 length: 16 residues. The CDR3 loop is CATSRGSRDRQETQYF. In DNA, the CDR3 is TGTGCCACCAGCAGGGGATCCCGGGACAGACAAGAGACCCAGTACTTC.

This sequence joins TRBV2 and TRBJ1-5, with D unresolved. The germline V gene has CDR1 SNHLY and CDR2 FYNNEI. V gave up 6 bases and J gave up 0 bases, with 9 bases separating them. The CDR3 has 14 amino acids. The CDR3 sequence is CASSPDSSNQPQHF. The DNA of the CDR3 is TGTGCCAGCAGCCCAGACTCTAGCAATCAGCCCCAGCATTTT.

This rearrangement joins TRBV2 to TRBJ1-5, with TRBD1 matching 7 bases. With 6 bases clipped from V and 3 bases from J, the junction kept 5 bases outside the gene matches. CDR3 size: 14 residues. CDR1 and CDR2 from the germline V gene are SNHLY and FYNNEI. DNA of the CDR3: TGTGCCAGCAGAAACAGGGGTAACAATCAGCCCCAGCATTTT. Residues: CASRNRGNNQPQHF.

This chain joins TRBV6-1 and TRBJ2-3; 7 nucleotides line up with TRBD1. J lost 1 base, V lost 2 bases, and 3 bases had no gene match. This CDR3 spans 15 amino acids. CDR1 is MNHNS, CDR2 SASEGT, per germline. The chain's CDR3 is CASSEYTGGTDTQYF. CDR3 in DNA: TGTGCCAGCAGTGAATATACAGGGGGCACAGATACGCAGTATTTT.

The gene calls are TRBV7-8 and TRBJ1-6; D gene ambiguous. The CDR3 covers 16 residues. Germline CDR1 reads SGHVS; CDR2 reads FQNEAQ. Trimming stripped 2 bases from V and 0 bases from J, with 8 bases between. This CDR3 reads CASSLSGSSYNSPLHF. In DNA, the CDR3 is TGTGCCAGCAGCTTATCGGGGAGCTCCTATAATTCACCCCTCCACTTT.

The chain has TRBV27 and TRBJ1-5, with a tentative D call TRBD1 (5 bases). Germline lookup yields CDR1 MNHEY and CDR2 SMNVEV (reference sequence). V gave up 4 bases and J gave up 4 bases, with 11 bases separating them. The CDR3 has 14 amino acids. The chain's CDR3 is CASSSRQPNQPQHF. The CDR3 coding sequence is TGTGCCAGCAGTTCCCGACAGCCTAATCAGCCCCAGCATTTT.

The chain recombines TRBV6-5 with TRBJ1-4; no clear D. Germline V gene lookup returns CDR1 MNHEY and CDR2 SVGAGI. CDR3 length equals 14 residues. V lost 9 bases, J lost 5 bases, and 16 bases lay in between. In nucleotides, the CDR3 is TGTGCCAGTACCCGGGGAGGGAGGAATGAAAAACTGTTTTTT. Its translation: CASTRGGRNEKLFF.

This rearrangement joins TRBV6-2 or TRBV6-3 to TRBJ2-5, with D maybe TRBD1 (5 bases). The germline V and J ends were trimmed by 2 bases and 5 bases, with 12 bases remaining between them. The CDR3 consists of 14 residues. Germline assignment: CDR1 MNHEY and CDR2 SVGEGT. CDR3 in DNA: TGTGCCAGCAGTTACGAGTCTAAGGGGGAGACCCAGTACTTC. Protein product: CASSYESKGETQYF.

The rearrangement links TRBV5-1 to TRBJ2-2; possibly TRBD1 for D (6 bases). Germline V CDR1 and CDR2: SGHRS, YFSETQ. The CDR3 loop spans 13 amino acids. The V gene lost 6 bases and the J gene lost 7 bases, with 13 bases spanning the gap. CDR3 region: CASTNRDNGELFF. The DNA for the CDR3 is TGCGCCAGCACCAATCGGGACAACGGGGAGCTGTTTTTT.

This chain connects TRBV18 to TRBJ2-7; 8 bases are a match to TRBD2. J lost 5 bases, V lost 3 bases, and 6 bases had no gene match. CDR1 and CDR2 from the germline V gene are KGHSH and LQKENI. The CDR3 sequence is 14 residues long. Written as DNA, the CDR3 is TGTGCCAGCTCACCTCAGGCGGGGGGCGACGAGCAGTACTTC. It is translated as CASSPQAGGDEQYF.

The chain uses TRBV7-2 and TRBJ2-7; TRBD2 matches at 14 bases. Per the germline V gene, CDR1 is SGHTA and CDR2 is FQGNSA. The junction had 9 bases not matched to a gene; V was cut back by 6 bases and J by 5 bases. The CDR3 extends over 16 amino acids. The CDR3 DNA reads as TGTGCCAGCAGGCGACTAGCGGGGGGGCCGGGAAACGAGCAGTACTTC. Translation: CASRRLAGGPGNEQYF. Full variable domain (outside the CDR3, taken from reference TRBV7-2 and TRBJ2-7): GAGVSQSPSNKVTEKGKDVELRCDPISGHTALYWYRQSLGQGLEFLIYFQGNSAPDKSGLPSDRFSAERTGGSVSTLTIQRTQQEDSAVYLCASRRLAGGPGNEQYFGPGTRLTVT.

This clone was seen once. J is TRBJ2-2 and V is TRBV2; 9 nucleotides agree with TRBD2. The CDR3 is 15 residues long. Looked up from germline, CDR1 is SNHLY and CDR2 is FYNNEI. Trimming took 4 bases from V and 6 from J; bases not matched to a gene: 6. CDR3 sequence reads: CASSASGLAPGELFF. The CDR3 bases are TGTGCCAGCAGTGCCTCGGGACTAGCCCCCGGGGAGCTGTTTTTT.

The chain links TRBV27 to TRBJ2-7; a possible D gene is TRBD1 (6 bases). Germline CDR1 MNHEY, CDR2 SMNVEV (reference sequence). This CDR3 spans 15 amino acids. The V end was cut by 10 bases, the J end by 1 base, with 20 bases between. The CDR3 nucleotides are TGTGCCACGTCCTCCGGGACAAAGGGTTCCTACGAGCAGTACTTC. Protein sequence: CATSSGTKGSYEQYF.

The chain carries TRBV3-1 (or the pseudogene TRBV3-2) and TRBJ2-3; 8 nucleotides align to TRBD2. After removal of 4 bases from V and 4 bases from J, the junction contained 10 bases not matched to a gene. The CDR3 is 16 residues long. Germline V gene lookup returns CDR1 LGHDT and CDR2 YNNKEL (reference sequence). CDR3 loop: CASSPKGGRRADTQYF. CDR3 in DNA: TGTGCCAGCAGCCCGAAGGGCGGGAGGAGGGCAGATACGCAGTATTTT.

This chain connects TRBV28 to TRBJ1-2; 10 bases fit TRBD1. The CDR3 is 14 amino acids. The V gene end was trimmed by 2 bases and the J gene end by 7 bases; junction bases not matched to a gene: 4. Germline CDR1 is MDHEN and CDR2 is SYDVKM. CDR3 residues: CASSLAGTGAGYTF. CDR3 nucleotide sequence: TGTGCCAGCAGTTTAGCGGGGACAGGGGCTGGCTACACCTTC.

This clone is termed hyperexpanded. The chain recombines TRBV27 with TRBJ2-3, with TRBD2 matching 7 bases. Trimming cost V 5 bases and J 4 bases; bases outside gene matches: 6. The CDR3 runs to 14 residues. CDR1 is MNHEY and CDR2 is SMNVEV in the germline V gene (reference sequence). For the CDR3, the DNA is TGTGCCAGCAGTCACCGCAGCGGGGCAGATACGCAGTATTTT. Translation: CASSHRSGADTQYF.

The chain is built from TRBV30 and TRBJ1-1, with D perhaps TRBD1 (5 bases). In germline, CDR1 is GTSNPN, CDR2 SVGIG (reference sequence). V gave up 8 bases and J gave up 0 bases, with 13 bases separating them. This CDR3 comprises 13 residues. CDR3 amino acids: CATHRGLNTEAFF. CDR3 in DNA: TGTGCCACGCACCGGGGGTTGAACACTGAAGCTTTCTTT.

This clone was counted between two and nine times. This chain links TRBV27 with TRBJ2-1; TRBD1 is a possible D gene (5 bases). Between the trimmed V and J ends, which lost 4 bases and 4 bases, there was a span of 14 bases. Germline V lookup: CDR1 MNHEY, CDR2 SMNVEV (reference sequence). The CDR3 totals 15 residues. CDR3 protein: CASSSTGPPYNEQFF. The CDR3 nucleotides read TGTGCCAGCAGTTCAACAGGACCACCGTACAATGAGCAGTTCTTC.

A word on this clone: A read error may account for a junction end that differs from germline. The rearrangement uses TRBV13 and TRBJ1-6; TRBD1 aligns across 8 bases. CDR3 length: 17 amino acids. Germline CDR1 and CDR2: PRHDT and FYEKMQ (reference sequence). CDR3 protein: CTSSSLRGRSYNSPLHF. CDR3 sequence (DNA): TGTACCAGCAGCTCTCTCAGGGGGCGATCCTATAATTCACCCCTCCACTTT.

The chain combines TRBV11-3 with TRBJ1-1; no reliable D call. CDR3 length: 13 amino acids. V lost 4 bases to trimming and J lost 1 base, with 7 bases between them. Germline CDR1 reads SGHNT; CDR2 reads YENEEA. CDR3 sequence reads: CASSSPRNTEAFF. The CDR3 DNA is TGTGCCAGCAGCTCCCCCCGGAACACTGAAGCTTTCTTT.

This chain uses TRBV5-1 with TRBJ2-7; D is perhaps TRBD1 (6 bases). Germline loops: CDR1 SGHRS, CDR2 YFSETQ. This CDR3 spans 15 amino acids. Trimming shortened V by 3 bases and J by 0 bases, and 13 bases separated the two germline ends. The CDR3 DNA reads TGCGCCAGCAGCTCCTCAGGGGTAAGCTCCTACGAGCAGTACTTC. Translated, it gives CASSSSGVSSYEQYF.

This clone occurred a few times. V is TRBV27 and J is TRBJ1-5, with 8 bases that match TRBD1. Germline-derived CDR1 and CDR2 are MNHEY and SMNVEV (reference sequence). The CDR3 length is 14 residues. CDR3 region: CAISDRGPNQPQHF. The CDR3 nucleotides read TGTGCTATTTCCGACAGGGGCCCTAATCAGCCCCAGCATTTT.

This chain links TRBV19 with TRBJ1-5, with D maybe TRBD1 (5 bases). V was shortened by 6 bases and J by 0 bases, with 21 bases between the two germline ends. Per germline, CDR1 LNHDA and CDR2 SQIVND (reference sequence). The CDR3 covers 18 residues. In nucleotides, the CDR3 is TGTGCCAGTAGGATGGCAGGGTCTGATTATTATAGCAATCAGCCCCAGCATTTT. Translated, it gives CASRMAGSDYYSNQPQHF. Looking up the rest from reference TRBV19 and TRBJ1-5 gives the full variable domain: DGGITQSPKYLFRKEGQNVTLSCEQNLNHDAMYWYRQDPGQGLRLIYYSQIVNDFQKGDIAEGYSVSREKKESFPLTVTSAQKNPTAFYLCASRMAGSDYYSNQPQHFGDGTRLSIL.

This clone was picked up one time. The gene calls are TRBV18 and TRBJ1-1; 7 bases map to TRBD1. CDR3 length: 15 amino acids. CDR1 and CDR2 from the germline V gene are KGHSH and LQKENI. V dropped 0 bases and J dropped 5; count of bases not matched to a gene: 6. DNA for the CDR3: TGTGCCAGCTCACCACCAGGGGGCCGAAGTACTGAAGCTTTCTTT. It encodes CASSPPGGRSTEAFF.

The chain joins TRBV6-5 to TRBJ1-2; D unclear. This CDR3 is 14 amino acids long. The V end was cut by 0 bases, the J end by 4 bases, with 9 bases between. From germline, CDR1 is MNHEY and CDR2 SVGAGI. The CDR3 sequence: CASSYSAGAYGYTF. The CDR3 DNA follows: TGTGCCAGCAGTTACTCGGCAGGCGCCTATGGCTACACCTTC.

This chain links TRBV5-1 with TRBJ2-1, with 8 positions matching TRBD2. The junction had 6 bases not matched to a gene; V was cut back by 3 bases and J by 1 base. This CDR3 has 16 amino acids. The germline CDR1 and CDR2 sequences are SGHRS and YFSETQ. CDR3 DNA sequence: TGCGCCAGCAGCTATCAGGGACTAGGGTCCTACAATGAGCAGTTCTTC. It encodes CASSYQGLGSYNEQFF.